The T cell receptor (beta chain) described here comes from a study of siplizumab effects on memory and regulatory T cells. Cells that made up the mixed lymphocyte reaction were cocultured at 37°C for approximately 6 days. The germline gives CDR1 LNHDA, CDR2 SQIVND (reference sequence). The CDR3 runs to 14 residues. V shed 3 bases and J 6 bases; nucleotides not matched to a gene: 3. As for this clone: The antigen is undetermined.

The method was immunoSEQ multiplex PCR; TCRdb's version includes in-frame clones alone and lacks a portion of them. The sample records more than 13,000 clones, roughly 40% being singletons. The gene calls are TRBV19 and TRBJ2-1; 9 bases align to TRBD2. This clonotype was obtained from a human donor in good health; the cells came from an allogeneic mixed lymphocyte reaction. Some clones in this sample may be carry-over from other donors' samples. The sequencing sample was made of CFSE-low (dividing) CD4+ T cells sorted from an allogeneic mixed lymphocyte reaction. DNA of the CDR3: TGTGCCAGTAGTATTGGACTAGCGTTCAATGAGCAGTTCTTC. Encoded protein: CASSIGLAFNEQFF.